The 9 T cell receptor beta chains below were found in one sample sequenced in a study of CD8 T cells in ankylosing spondylitis (dated by TCRdb to about 2017). The method was 5' RACE. TCRdb names Illumina HiSeq 2500 as the instrument used. TCRdb handled the public reads itself, with Q25 trimming in fastp and clone calling in MiXCR, and kept productive beta chains. Each entry is one CDR3 protein sequence, shown with its most common DNA and genes. The sample has hundreds of thousands of distinct CDR3 sequences on record, 17% of them singletons. The ten largest clones add up to approximately 0.93% of the sample. Here is what the overall study found, with its caveats: Blood from ankylosing spondylitis patients appeared to be characterized by a TCR beta motif made up of 8 or 9 highly homologous amino acid variants.

The antigens these receptors bind are not known. The sequenced sample consisted of blood, either unsorted or a sorted T cell fraction (not recorded which). These receptors originate from a male donor with ankylosing spondylitis.

V is TRBV5-1 and J is TRBJ2-7; 9 bases align to TRBD1. Germline CDR1 SGHRS, CDR2 YFSETQ. Trimming removed 0 bases from V and 5 bases from J; junction bases left unmatched: 6. This CDR3 spans 15 amino acids. The DNA for the CDR3 is TGCGCCAGCAGCTTGGTGGGGGACAGGGCCGACGAGCAGTACTTC. Amino acids: CASSLVGDRADEQYF. The full variable domain, with the rest looked up from reference TRBV5-1 and TRBJ2-7, is KAGVTQTPRYLIKTRGQQVTLSCSPISGHRSVSWYQQTPGQGLQFLFEYFSETQRNKGNFPGRFSGRQFSNSRSEMNVSTLELGDSALYLCASSLVGDRADEQYFGPGTRLTVT.

This clonotype was detected a few times. This sequence joins TRBV12-3 or TRBV12-4 and TRBJ1-5; D is unresolved. The V gene lost 3 bases and the J gene lost 0 bases, with 6 bases spanning the gap. This CDR3 contains 14 residues. The CDR3 nucleotides read TGTGCCAGCAGTTTTATCGGTAGCAATCAGCCCCAGCATTTT. Translated: CASSFIGSNQPQHF.

The chain employs TRBV20-1 and TRBJ2-5; TRBD1 matches at 9 bases. Losses at the gene ends were 0 bases for V and 0 bases for J; bases not matched to a gene: 2. This CDR3 comprises 15 residues. CDR1 is DFQATT, CDR2 SNEGSKA, per germline (reference sequence). The CDR3 sequence is CSAREGTGYQETQYF. The CDR3 bases are TGCAGTGCTAGAGAGGGGACAGGGTACCAAGAGACCCAGTACTTC.

The table lists this clonotype with many counts. This chain joins TRBV7-9 and TRBJ1-6, with D tentatively TRBD1 (6 bases). Germline CDR1 is SEHNR and CDR2 is FQNEAQ (reference sequence). The CDR3 length is 15 residues. V was shortened by 3 bases and J by 9 bases, with 15 bases between the two germline ends. As DNA, the CDR3 is TGTGCCAGCAGCTTGGGGGGCGTAGAGGGTTCACCCCTCCACTTT. Translated, it gives CASSLGGVEGSPLHF.

This clonotype was counted between two and nine times. The chain carries TRBV20-1 and TRBJ2-7, with 14 bases that match TRBD2. The ends lost 6 bases at V and 4 bases at J; junction bases unmatched: 11. This CDR3 is 16 amino acids long. CDR1 and CDR2 (germline): DFQATT, SNEGSKA (reference sequence). CDR3 region: CSATPGTSGGGYEQYF. The DNA for the CDR3 is TGCAGTGCAACCCCCGGGACTAGCGGGGGAGGATACGAGCAGTACTTC.

This clonotype appeared a few times. The CDR3 region has the DNA TGTGCCAGCAGCCGCCGGGCGGGACAGGACTACGAGCAGTACTTC. This sequence encodes CASSRRAGQDYEQYF. This chain joins TRBV7-2 and TRBJ2-7; TRBD1 aligns across 8 bases. This CDR3 has 15 amino acids. V shed 5 bases and J 3 bases; nucleotides not matched to a gene: 9. Germline V gene sequence: CDR1 SGHTA, CDR2 FQGNSA.

With regard to this clonotype: A junction boundary mismatches the germline segment, possibly from a read error. The chain is built from TRBV7-6 and TRBJ1-6, with 11 bases that match TRBD1. This CDR3 has 21 amino acids. CDR1 and CDR2 from the germline V gene are SGHVS and FNYEAQ. In DNA form, the CDR3 reads TGTGCTAGCAGCTTATTAGCCGGGACAGGGGGATCCAGCTCCTATAATTCACCCCTCCACTTT. Translated: CASSLLAGTGGSSSYNSPLHF.

The rearrangement uses TRBV20-1 and TRBJ2-3; the D gene is possibly TRBD1 (5 bases). Germline lookup yields CDR1 DFQATT and CDR2 SNEGSKA (reference sequence). V dropped 6 bases and J dropped 2 bases, with 18 bases sitting between them. This CDR3 region has 15 residues. This CDR3 reads CSARERQKNTDTQYF. CDR3 DNA sequence: TGCAGTGCCCGAGAGCGACAGAAGAACACAGATACGCAGTATTTT.

The CDR3 DNA reads TGTGCCAGCAGTTTGATGACAGAAAGTGAAGCTTTCTTT. Residues: CASSLMTESEAFF. The genes are TRBV27 and TRBJ1-1; weak D call: TRBD1 (5 bases). V lost 3 bases to trimming and J lost 7 bases, with 12 bases between them. Germline V gives CDR1 MNHEY, CDR2 SMNVEV (reference sequence). This CDR3 is built from 13 residues.